Listed below are T cell receptor beta chains from one sample, sequenced in a study of a mutant IDH1 vaccine in newly diagnosed glioma. Profiled with immunoSEQ multiplex PCR; TCRdb holds only in-frame clones, not every one. The profile shows approximately 21,000 clones, roughly 91% of them singletons. These receptors lack a known antigen. The material sequenced was PBMCs, taken from a glioma patient whose treatment included an IDH1 peptide vaccine. Receptors were obtained from a woman aged 40 to 50 with glioma. Each CDR3 is given with its conserved first and last residue. Fields, in order: CDR3 DNA, CDR3 protein, clone size, J gene, V gene, D gene. A D gene is named only where the DNA matches it firmly. The size field is filled for only some rows; it gives once, few, many or a size class.

TGTGCCAGCGTAGCGAACACCGGGGAGCTGTTTTTT | CASVANTGELFF | - | TRBJ2-2 | TRBV28 | -
TGTGCCAGCAAACGGGGACAGGGGAGTGAGACCCAGTACTTC | CASKRGQGSETQYF | - | TRBJ2-5 | TRBV7-2 | TRBD1
TGTGCCAGCAGTTACGAGTGGCACACTGAAGCTTTCTTT | CASSYEWHTEAFF | - | TRBJ1-1 | TRBV6-5 | -
TGTGCCAGCAGCCCTAGCAGGACCGGGGAGCTGTTTTTT | CASSPSRTGELFF | - | TRBJ2-2 | TRBV14 | -
TGCGCCAGCAGCTTAAACGGTCAGCCCCAGCATTTT | CASSLNGQPQHF | - | TRBJ1-5 | TRBV5-1 | -
TGTGCCAGCAGCTTACTGGCGGGATACCACGAGCAGTACTTC | CASSLLAGYHEQYF | - | TRBJ2-7 | TRBV7-9 | -
TGCAGCGTAGCTTACAGGGAGGAGACCCAGTACTTC | CSVAYREETQYF | - | TRBJ2-5 | TRBV29-1 | -
TGCAGCGTTGTTGGGGGCACTGAAGCTTTCTTT | CSVVGGTEAFF | - | TRBJ1-1 | TRBV29-1 | -
TGTGCCAGCAGCCAAGATAGTGTGGAGTTTAGCACAGATACGCAGTATTTT | CASSQDSVEFSTDTQYF | - | TRBJ2-3 | TRBV4-2 | -
TGCGCCAGCAGTCCCAACGCGGTCGGCGGGGAGCTGTTTTTT | CASSPNAVGGELFF | - | TRBJ2-2 | TRBV5-1 | -
TGTGCCAGCTCACCCTCGACAGGGGGCTGGTACGAGCAGTACTTC | CASSPSTGGWYEQYF | - | TRBJ2-7 | TRBV18 | TRBD1
TGTGCCAGCAGTGAGGAGGGAACCGGGGCCAACGTCCTGACTTTC | CASSEEGTGANVLTF | - | TRBJ2-6 | TRBV2 | -
TGTGCCAGCAGAAACAGGGCGGATGGCTACACCTTC | CASRNRADGYTF | - | TRBJ1-2 | TRBV25-1 | -
TGTGCCAGCAGCCCCTTGAGCGGGAGCCACTCCAGGGGCTCCTACGAGCAGTACTTC | CASSPLSGSHSRGSYEQYF | - | TRBJ2-7 | TRBV7-2 | TRBD2
TGTGCCATCAGTGACAGGGGAGGGAACACAGATACGCAGTATTTT | CAISDRGGNTDTQYF | - | TRBJ2-3 | TRBV10-3 | -
TGCGCCAGCAGCTTGGGACACCAGGACAGGTCCTACGAGCAGTACTTC | CASSLGHQDRSYEQYF | - | TRBJ2-7 | TRBV5-1 | TRBD1
TGCGCCAGCAGCTTGGGGGAGCCCCCCTACGAGCAGTACTTC | CASSLGEPPYEQYF | - | TRBJ2-7 | TRBV5-1 | -
TGCGCCAGCAGCCAACAGGTATTCGGGGAGCTGTTTTTT | CASSQQVFGELFF | - | TRBJ2-2 | TRBV4-3 | -
TGTGCCAGCAGGTTTAGCGGGGCCCCTGGGGAGCAGTACTTC | CASRFSGAPGEQYF | - | TRBJ2-7 | TRBV2 | TRBD2
TGTGCCAGCAGCCACCCGGGACAGGGGGCTGGCTACACCTTC | CASSHPGQGAGYTF | - | TRBJ1-2 | TRBV6-1 | TRBD1
TGCGCCAGCAGCATGGACAGGGGGCGAAGCCAAGAGACCCAGTACTTC | CASSMDRGRSQETQYF | once | TRBJ2-5 | TRBV5-1 | TRBD1
TGCAGCGTCACAACGTCGGGAGTTGGTACAGATACGCAGTATTTT | CSVTTSGVGTDTQYF | - | TRBJ2-3 | TRBV29-1 | -
TGTGCCAGCAGCTGGGGGAGCCCGGTGAACACTGAAGCTTTCTTT | CASSWGSPVNTEAFF | - | TRBJ1-1 | TRBV5-4 | -
TGTGCCAGCAGCCCCCGGGACAGGGGGATGAACACTGAAGCTTTCTTT | CASSPRDRGMNTEAFF | - | TRBJ1-1 | TRBV5-4 | TRBD1
TGCGCCAGCAGCCAAGAGGAGAACAGGGGAGGTGAAAAACTGTTTTTT | CASSQEENRGGEKLFF | - | TRBJ1-4 | TRBV4-1 | TRBD1
TGTGCCAGCAGGGAAGATCTCACGTACAATCAGCCCCAGCATTTT | CASREDLTYNQPQHF | once | TRBJ1-5 | TRBV6-1 | -
TGTGCTAGCAGCCCAGCGGGTATGGGACTAGCGCACCAAGAGACCCAGTACTTC | CASSPAGMGLAHQETQYF | - | TRBJ2-5 | TRBV7-7 | TRBD2